What follows are 30 T cell receptor beta chains derived from one specimen sequenced in a study of cytomegalovirus exposure and HLA in healthy donors. PCR used 60 Vbeta primers and 13 Jbeta primers. Some clones are missing from TCRdb's copy, which holds only in-frame ones; the method was immunoSEQ multiplex PCR. The table has over 120,000 clones, roughly 70% seen once; the top ten hold about 4.3%. The sequenced sample was PBMCs. The receptors were gathered from a man in his late teens or twenties in good health and CMV-seropositive.

This clone was observed a handful of times. V and J are TRBV5-5 and TRBJ1-4; 8 bases are a match to TRBD1. CDR1 and CDR2 (germline): SGHKS, YYEKEE (reference sequence). The length of the CDR3 is 14 residues. The ends lost 4 bases at V and 8 bases at J; junction bases unmatched: 7. DNA of the CDR3: TGTGCCAGCAGCCTGACAGGGGAGAGGGAAAAACTGTTTTTT. This codes for CASSLTGEREKLFF.

In its sample, this clone was seen a few times. The rearrangement links TRBV7-9 to TRBJ2-3; 8 bases are a match to TRBD1. V lost 2 bases and J lost 6; bases outside the gene matches: 7. This CDR3 is built from 15 residues. Germline assignment: CDR1 SEHNR and CDR2 FQNEAQ (reference sequence). The CDR3 sequence is CASSLTGGLGDTQYF. For the CDR3, the DNA is TGTGCCAGCAGCTTAACAGGGGGTCTTGGGGATACGCAGTATTTT.

This chain links TRBV11-2 with TRBJ2-7; 10 bases are shared with TRBD1. J lost 4 bases, V lost 6 bases, and 9 bases had no gene match. CDR3 length: 15 residues. Germline CDR1 reads SGHAT; CDR2 reads FQNNGV. The CDR3 spells CASREPGTGVYEQYF. CDR3 bases: TGTGCCAGCAGAGAACCCGGGACAGGGGTTTACGAGCAGTACTTC. The full variable domain, rest sourced from reference TRBV11-2 and TRBJ2-7, is EAGVAQSPRYKIIEKRQSVAFWCNPISGHATLYWYQQILGQGPKLLIQFQNNGVVDDSQLPKDRFSAERLKGVDSTLKIQPAKLEDSAVYLCASREPGTGVYEQYFGPGTRLTVT.

Only a few counts were recorded for this clone. CDR3 nucleotides: TGTGCCAGCAGTTTAACGTCAGGGTTGCGGCCCCAGCATTTT. Its translation: CASSLTSGLRPQHF. This chain joins TRBV28 and TRBJ1-5; tentative D call: TRBD1 (5 bases). The ends were cut back, 2 bases at V and 9 bases at J, with 14 bases in the middle. The germline V gene encodes CDR1 MDHEN and CDR2 SYDVKM. CDR3 length: 14 residues.

The table lists this clone with a few counts. The chain joins TRBV29-1 to TRBJ2-5, with 11 bases fitting TRBD2. Germline V gene sequence: CDR1 SQVTM, CDR2 ANQGSEA. The CDR3 extends over 14 amino acids. J gave up 7 bases and V 8 bases, and 12 bases lay outside the gene matches. The CDR3 loop reads CSSRPTSGTGTQYF. For the CDR3, the DNA is TGCAGCTCGAGGCCGACTAGCGGGACGGGGACCCAGTACTTC.

J is TRBJ1-2 and V is TRBV13; 7 bases are a match to TRBD1. The CDR3 runs to 15 residues. The germline gives CDR1 PRHDT, CDR2 FYEKMQ (reference sequence). The V segment lost 4 bases and the J segment 5 bases; nucleotides outside the gene matches: 10. CDR3 sequence reads: CASSSTGEVRYGYTF. CDR3 sequence (DNA): TGTGCCAGCAGCTCAACAGGGGAGGTGCGGTATGGCTACACCTTC.

This clone was counted a few times. The chain joins TRBV7-9 to TRBJ1-2, with 8 nucleotides matching TRBD1. Germline loops: CDR1 SEHNR, CDR2 FQNEAQ (reference sequence). Unmatched junction bases numbered 8, after V lost 2 bases and J lost 6 bases. This CDR3 is 15 amino acids long. CDR3 nucleotide sequence: TGTGCCAGCAGCTTAAACATGGACAGGGCGGATGGCTACACCTTC. It specifies CASSLNMDRADGYTF.

The J gene is TRBJ2-7, the V gene TRBV7-9; 7 bases fit TRBD1. Trimming at V came to 4 bases and at J to 1 base, leaving 10 bases not matched to a gene. The CDR3 loop spans 16 amino acids. Germline assignment: CDR1 SEHNR and CDR2 FQNEAQ (reference sequence). The CDR3, as DNA: TGTGCCAGCAGCTCTAACCGGGACAGAGGGTCCTACGAGCAGTACTTC. It is translated as CASSSNRDRGSYEQYF.

The V gene is TRBV28, the J gene TRBJ2-1, with D tentatively TRBD1 (5 bases). There are 15 residues in the CDR3. V was shortened by 1 base and J by 6 bases, with 13 bases between the two germline ends. CDR1 and CDR2 (germline): MDHEN, SYDVKM. CDR3: CASSLFSAGFNEQFF. The CDR3 DNA sequence: TGTGCCAGCAGTTTATTTTCGGCAGGGTTCAATGAGCAGTTCTTC.

The chain carries TRBV7-6 and TRBJ2-1; 8 nucleotides match TRBD2. The V and J ends lost 5 bases and 14 bases, in that order; junction bases with no gene match: 11. Germline CDR1 SGHVS, CDR2 FNYEAQ. The CDR3 has 13 amino acids. The CDR3: CASSKSLSGEEFF. Written as DNA, the CDR3 is TGTGCCAGCAGCAAAAGCCTTAGCGGGGAGGAGTTCTTC.

J is TRBJ2-1 and V is TRBV27; unclear D gene. In germline, CDR1 is MNHEY, CDR2 SMNVEV (reference sequence). Trimming removed 3 bases from V and 7 bases from J, with 19 bases in between. This CDR3 has 16 amino acids. The CDR3 loop is CASSFLNLVPPNEQFF. CDR3 DNA: TGTGCCAGCAGTTTCCTCAATTTAGTACCCCCGAATGAGCAGTTCTTC.

The rearrangement uses TRBV7-9 and TRBJ1-2; 8 positions match TRBD1. The CDR3 is 13 residues long. V lost 4 bases to trimming and J lost 4 bases; unmatched junction nucleotides: 2. Germline CDR1 is SEHNR and CDR2 is FQNEAQ (reference sequence). CDR3 in amino acids: CASSSDRAYGYTF. For the CDR3, the DNA is TGTGCCAGCAGCTCGGACAGGGCCTATGGCTACACCTTC.

V gene TRBV14 combines with J gene TRBJ1-2, with TRBD1 identical over 7 bases. The length of the CDR3 is 16 residues. The V gene's germline CDR1 is SGHDN and CDR2 FVKESK. With V trimmed by 4 bases and J by 3 bases, 11 bases remained unmatched. CDR3 sequence reads: CASSRTGPWEDYGYTF. The CDR3 DNA sequence: TGTGCCAGCAGCCGGACAGGTCCCTGGGAGGACTATGGCTACACCTTC. The full variable domain, its missing parts supplied by reference TRBV14 and TRBJ1-2, is EAGVTQFPSHSVIEKGQTVTLRCDPISGHDNLYWYRRVMGKEIKFLLHFVKESKQDESGMPNNRFLAERTGGTYSTLKVQPAELEDSGVYFCASSRTGPWEDYGYTFGSGTRLTVV.

CDR3 coding DNA: TGTGCCAGCAGCTTAGATAGCGGGAGGGGATATACGCAGTATTTT. This sequence encodes CASSLDSGRGYTQYF. The chain has TRBV7-9 and TRBJ2-3, with 11 bases identical to TRBD2. There are 15 residues in the CDR3. Germline V gene lookup returns CDR1 SEHNR and CDR2 FQNEAQ (reference sequence). The V segment lost 1 base and the J segment 7 bases; nucleotides outside the gene matches: 4. The variable domain in full, with the rest retrieved from reference TRBV7-9 and TRBJ2-3, is DTGVSQNPRHKITKRGQNVTFRCDPISEHNRLYWYRQTLGQGPEFLTYFQNEAQLEKSRLLSDRFSAERPKGSFSTLEIQRTEQGDSAMYLCASSLDSGRGYTQYFGPGTRLTVL.

The chain employs TRBV27 and TRBJ1-1, with 7 bases identical to TRBD1. The V gene's germline CDR1 is MNHEY and CDR2 SMNVEV (reference sequence). V shed 5 bases and J 4 bases; nucleotides not matched to a gene: 7. The CDR3 is 14 residues long. CDR3 loop: CASSPTTGSTEAFF. In nucleotides, the CDR3 is TGTGCCAGCAGTCCGACGACAGGGAGCACTGAAGCTTTCTTT.

The rearrangement joins TRBV4-3 to TRBJ2-7; 7 nucleotides match TRBD2. The CDR3 runs to 15 residues. The trim removed 4 bases at V and 0 bases at J, leaving 6 bases unmatched. CDR1 and CDR2 (germline): LGHNA, YSLEER. CDR3 residues: CASSLGAGDSYEQYF. CDR3 nucleotide sequence: TGCGCCAGCAGCCTCGGGGCGGGAGACTCCTACGAGCAGTACTTC.

The genes are TRBV19 and TRBJ1-4, with D possibly matching TRBD1 (6 bases). V was cut by 0 bases and J by 7 bases, with 9 bases left in between. There are 14 residues in the CDR3. Germline V gene data show CDR1 as LNHDA and CDR2 as SQIVND (reference sequence). In DNA form, the CDR3 reads TGTGCCAGTAGTATAGAGGCAGGGGTTGAAAAACTGTTTTTT. Protein: CASSIEAGVEKLFF.

This clone was recorded only once. The genes are TRBV19 and TRBJ2-7, with 9 bases matching TRBD2. The CDR3 has 16 amino acids. V shed 3 bases, J shed 1 base, and the junction held 7 bases outside the gene matches. Germline V gene sequence: CDR1 LNHDA, CDR2 SQIVND (reference sequence). The CDR3, as DNA: TGTGCCAGTAGTATGAAGTCTAGCGGGGTTTCCTACGAGCAGTACTTC. Protein sequence: CASSMKSSGVSYEQYF.

This chain uses TRBV6-1 with TRBJ1-6; perhaps TRBD1 as D (5 bases). The CDR3 is 14 residues long. Trimming left V 3 bases short and J 9 bases short, with 12 bases between. The germline V gene encodes CDR1 MNHNS and CDR2 SASEGT. The DNA for the CDR3 is TGTGCCAGCAGTGACCTCCGCAGGGTTTCACCCCTCCACTTT. Amino acid sequence: CASSDLRRVSPLHF.

This chain links TRBV29-1 with TRBJ2-7, with 8 bases matching TRBD1. This CDR3 has 11 amino acids. Trimming at V came to 6 bases and at J to 5 bases, leaving 3 bases not matched to a gene. The germline gives CDR1 SQVTM, CDR2 ANQGSEA. The DNA for the CDR3 is TGCAGCGTAGGACAGGGACACGAGCAGTACTTC. Translation: CSVGQGHEQYF.

V is TRBV30 and J is TRBJ2-5, with TRBD1 matching 11 bases. The CDR3 runs to 15 residues. CDR1 and CDR2 from the germline V gene are GTSNPN and SVGIG (reference sequence). Losses at the gene ends were 0 bases for V and 5 bases for J; bases not matched to a gene: 5. The CDR3 coding sequence is TGTGCCTGGAGTGTAGGGACAGGGGGAACCGAGACCCAGTACTTC. Translated: CAWSVGTGGTETQYF.

The chain has TRBV7-8 and TRBJ1-2; 7 nucleotides line up with TRBD1. V lost 3 bases and J lost 6; bases outside the gene matches: 4. This CDR3 contains 13 residues. CDR1 is SGHVS and CDR2 is FQNEAQ in the germline V gene. The CDR3 is CASSLTTGDGYTF. CDR3 nucleotides: TGTGCCAGCAGCTTGACAACAGGGGATGGCTACACCTTC.

The sample holds one count of this clone. V and J are TRBV2 and TRBJ2-1; 11 positions match TRBD2. J was trimmed by 9 bases and V by 6 bases; bases with no gene match: 4. This CDR3 region has 13 residues. Germline CDR1 and CDR2: SNHLY and FYNNEI. The CDR3 region has the DNA TGTGCCAGCAGAGTAGGGACTAGCGGTGAGCAGTTCTTC. This gives the protein CASRVGTSGEQFF. Supplemented by reference TRBV2 and TRBJ2-1, the full variable domain reads EPEVTQTPSHQVTQMGQEVILRCVPISNHLYFYWYRQILGQKVEFLVSFYNNEISEKSEIFDDQFSVERPDGSNFTLKIRSTKLEDSAMYFCASRVGTSGEQFFGPGTRLTVL.

CDR3 coding DNA: TGTGCCAGCAGTCCTAGTCCCTATATCGGGCAGTTCTTC. It translates to CASSPSPYIGQFF. The rearrangement uses TRBV7-9 and TRBJ2-1; D ambiguous. This CDR3 has 13 amino acids. Germline V lookup: CDR1 SEHNR, CDR2 FQNEAQ (reference sequence). With 6 bases removed from V and 12 bases from J, the gap between germline ends came to 18 bases.

The CDR3 DNA is TGTGCCAGCAGCCAAGCGGCTAGCGGGAGGGAAGAGACCCAGTACTTC. Protein product: CASSQAASGREETQYF. The rearrangement joins TRBV4-2 to TRBJ2-5; 12 bases match TRBD2. The J segment lost 3 bases and the V segment lost 1 base, leaving 3 bases of the junction unmatched. Germline V CDR1 and CDR2: LGHNA, YNFKEQ. CDR3 length equals 16 residues.

The sample holds a few counts of this clone. The chain links TRBV7-9 to TRBJ1-4; TRBD1 agrees at 9 bases. V shed 4 bases, J shed 6 bases, and the junction held 6 bases outside the gene matches. The V gene's germline CDR1 is SEHNR and CDR2 FQNEAQ (reference sequence). CDR3 length equals 15 residues. CDR3 DNA sequence: TGTGCCAGCAGCTACTGGGACAGGGTTTATGAAAAACTGTTTTTT. Its protein is CASSYWDRVYEKLFF.

V is TRBV5-5 and J is TRBJ1-6, with D tentatively TRBD1 (6 bases). The germline V and J ends were trimmed by 0 bases and 8 bases, with 12 bases remaining between them. Germline-derived CDR1 and CDR2 are SGHKS and YYEKEE (reference sequence). CDR3 length equals 15 residues. The DNA for the CDR3 is TGTGCCAGCAGCTTGGCGACAGGAGGAGATTCACCCCTCCACTTT. The encoded protein is CASSLATGGDSPLHF.

In this sample, this clone turned up a few times. V gene TRBV19 combines with J gene TRBJ1-6; 7 positions match TRBD1. Germline assignment: CDR1 LNHDA and CDR2 SQIVND (reference sequence). The junction had 6 bases not matched to a gene; V was cut back by 6 bases and J by 7 bases. CDR3 length equals 14 residues. This CDR3 is CASSLTGQNSPLHF. The CDR3 DNA follows: TGTGCCAGTAGCCTGACAGGGCAAAATTCACCCCTCCACTTT.

The chain uses TRBV19 and TRBJ2-1; TRBD2 matches 13 bases. V was clipped by 9 bases and J by 1 base; unmatched bases: 6. The CDR3 length is 16 residues. CDR1 is LNHDA and CDR2 is SQIVND in the germline V gene (reference sequence). The CDR3 DNA is TGTGCCAGCCTCGGGACTAGCGGGGATTCCTACAATGAGCAGTTCTTC. This translates into CASLGTSGDSYNEQFF. The whole variable domain, filled in from reference TRBV19 and TRBJ2-1, reads DGGITQSPKYLFRKEGQNVTLSCEQNLNHDAMYWYRQDPGQGLRLIYYSQIVNDFQKGDIAEGYSVSREKKESFPLTVTSAQKNPTAFYLCASLGTSGDSYNEQFFGPGTRLTVL.

CDR3 amino acids: CASSDTGKTEAFF. In nucleotides, the CDR3 is TGTGCCAGCAGTGATACAGGGAAAACTGAAGCTTTCTTT. This chain connects TRBV6-1 to TRBJ1-1, with D possibly matching TRBD1 (6 bases). CDR1 is MNHNS and CDR2 is SASEGT in the germline V gene. Trimming removed 3 bases at V and 5 bases at J, with 10 bases between. CDR3 length: 13 amino acids.